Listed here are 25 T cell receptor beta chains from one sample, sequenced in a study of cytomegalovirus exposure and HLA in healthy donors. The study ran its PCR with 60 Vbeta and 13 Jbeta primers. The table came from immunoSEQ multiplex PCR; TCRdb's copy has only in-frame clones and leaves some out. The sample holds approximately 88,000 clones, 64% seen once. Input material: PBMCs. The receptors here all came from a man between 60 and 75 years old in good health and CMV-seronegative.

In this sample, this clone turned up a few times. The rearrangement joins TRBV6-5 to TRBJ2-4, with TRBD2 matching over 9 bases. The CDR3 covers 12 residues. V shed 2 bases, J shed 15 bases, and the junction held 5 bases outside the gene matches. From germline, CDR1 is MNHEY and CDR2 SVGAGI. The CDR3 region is CASSYTAGGPYF. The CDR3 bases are TGTGCCAGCAGTTACACGGCGGGGGGGCCGTACTTC.

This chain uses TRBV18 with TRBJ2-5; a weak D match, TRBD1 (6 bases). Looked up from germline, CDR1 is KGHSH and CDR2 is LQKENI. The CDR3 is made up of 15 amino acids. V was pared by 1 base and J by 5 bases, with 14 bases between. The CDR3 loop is CASSPRRQVGETQYF. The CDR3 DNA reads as TGTGCCAGCTCACCACGCCGACAGGTGGGGGAGACCCAGTACTTC.

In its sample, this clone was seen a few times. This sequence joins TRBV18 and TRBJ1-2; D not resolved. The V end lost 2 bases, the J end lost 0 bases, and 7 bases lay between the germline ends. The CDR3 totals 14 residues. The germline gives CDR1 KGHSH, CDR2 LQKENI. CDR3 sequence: CASSPGQPNYGYTF. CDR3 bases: TGTGCCAGCTCACCAGGGCAGCCTAACTATGGCTACACCTTC.

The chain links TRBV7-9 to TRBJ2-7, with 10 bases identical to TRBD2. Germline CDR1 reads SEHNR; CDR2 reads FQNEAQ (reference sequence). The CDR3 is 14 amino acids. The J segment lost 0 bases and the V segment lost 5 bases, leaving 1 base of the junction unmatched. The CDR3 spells CASSASGSSYEQYF. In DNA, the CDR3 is TGTGCCAGCAGCGCTAGCGGGAGCTCCTACGAGCAGTACTTC.

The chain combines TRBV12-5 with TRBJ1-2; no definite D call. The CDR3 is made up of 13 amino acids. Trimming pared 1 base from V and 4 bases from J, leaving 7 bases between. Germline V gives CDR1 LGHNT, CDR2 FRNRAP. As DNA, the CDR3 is TGTGCTAGTGGTTTGGACAGATCCTATGGCTACACCTTC. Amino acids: CASGLDRSYGYTF.

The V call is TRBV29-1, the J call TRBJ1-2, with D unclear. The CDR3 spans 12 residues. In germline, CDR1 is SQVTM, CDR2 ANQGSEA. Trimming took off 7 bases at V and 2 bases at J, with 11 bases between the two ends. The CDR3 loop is CSGRYGNYGYTF. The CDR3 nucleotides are TGCAGCGGACGCTACGGGAACTATGGCTACACCTTC.

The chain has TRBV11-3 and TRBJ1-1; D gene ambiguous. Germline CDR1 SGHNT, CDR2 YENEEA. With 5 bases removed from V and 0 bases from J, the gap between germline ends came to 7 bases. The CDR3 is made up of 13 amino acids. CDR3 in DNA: TGTGCCAGCAGCACCGGGATGAACACTGAAGCTTTCTTT. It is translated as CASSTGMNTEAFF. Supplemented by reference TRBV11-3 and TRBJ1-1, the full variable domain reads EAGVVQSPRYKIIEKKQPVAFWCNPISGHNTLYWYLQNLGQGPELLIRYENEEAVDDSQLPKDRFSAERLKGVDSTLKIQPAELGDSAVYLCASSTGMNTEAFFGQGTRLTVV.

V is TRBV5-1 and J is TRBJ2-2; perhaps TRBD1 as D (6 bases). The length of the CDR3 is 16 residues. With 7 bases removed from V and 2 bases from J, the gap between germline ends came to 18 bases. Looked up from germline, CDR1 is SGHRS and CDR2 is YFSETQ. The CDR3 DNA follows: TGCGCCAGCGGCATAAGCCAGGGGAGTAACACCGGGGAGCTGTTTTTT. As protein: CASGISQGSNTGELFF.

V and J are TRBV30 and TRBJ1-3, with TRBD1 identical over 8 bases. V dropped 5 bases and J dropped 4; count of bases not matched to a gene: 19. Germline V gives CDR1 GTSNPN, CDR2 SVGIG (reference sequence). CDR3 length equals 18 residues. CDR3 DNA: TGTGCCTGGCCTAAATCCGGGACAGGACTAAGAGAAGGAAACACCATATATTTT. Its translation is CAWPKSGTGLREGNTIYF.

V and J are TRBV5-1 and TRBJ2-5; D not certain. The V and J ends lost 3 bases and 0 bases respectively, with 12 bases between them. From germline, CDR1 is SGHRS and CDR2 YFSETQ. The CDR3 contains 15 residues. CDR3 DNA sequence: TGCGCCAGCAGCTGGGCATCATTGTACCAAGAGACCCAGTACTTC. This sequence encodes CASSWASLYQETQYF.

CDR3 amino acids: CASSLSVAPGNTIYF. CDR3 nucleotides: TGTGCCAGCAGTTTATCAGTGGCCCCTGGAAACACCATATATTTT. The chain uses TRBV27 and TRBJ1-3; unclear D gene. V lost 0 bases, J lost 2 bases, and 8 bases lay in between. Germline assignment: CDR1 MNHEY and CDR2 SMNVEV (reference sequence). This CDR3 region has 15 residues.

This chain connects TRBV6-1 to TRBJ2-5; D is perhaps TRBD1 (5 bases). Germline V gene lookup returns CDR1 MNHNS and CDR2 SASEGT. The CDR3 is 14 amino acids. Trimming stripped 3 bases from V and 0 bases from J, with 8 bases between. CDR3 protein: CASSETAYQETQYF. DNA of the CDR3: TGTGCCAGCAGTGAGACAGCATACCAAGAGACCCAGTACTTC.

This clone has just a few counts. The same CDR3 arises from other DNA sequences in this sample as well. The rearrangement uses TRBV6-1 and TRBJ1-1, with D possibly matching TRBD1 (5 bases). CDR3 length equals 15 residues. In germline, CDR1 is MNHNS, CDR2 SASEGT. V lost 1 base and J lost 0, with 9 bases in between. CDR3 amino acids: CASSEGQGMNTEAFF. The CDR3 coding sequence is TGTGCCAGCAGTGAAGGGCAGGGAATGAACACTGAAGCTTTCTTT.

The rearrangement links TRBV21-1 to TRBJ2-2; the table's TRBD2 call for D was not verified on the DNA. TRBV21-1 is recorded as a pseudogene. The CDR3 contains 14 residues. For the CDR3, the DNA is TGTGCCAGCAGCAAAGAGGAGTTCACCGGGGAGCTGTTTTTT. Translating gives CASSKEEFTGELFF.

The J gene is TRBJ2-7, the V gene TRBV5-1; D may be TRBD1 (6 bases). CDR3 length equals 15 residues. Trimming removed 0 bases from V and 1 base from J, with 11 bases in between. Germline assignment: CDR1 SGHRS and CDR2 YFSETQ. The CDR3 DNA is TGCGCCAGCAGCTTGGGGGGGACACGTTCCTACGAGCAGTACTTC. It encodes CASSLGGTRSYEQYF.

CDR3 DNA: TGTGCCAGCAGCTTCCAGGGGACAGGGGAGACCCAGTACTTC. Its translation: CASSFQGTGETQYF. The V gene is TRBV7-2, the J gene TRBJ2-5; 9 positions match TRBD1. Germline CDR1 SGHTA, CDR2 FQGNSA. This CDR3 spans 14 amino acids. V lost 3 bases and J lost 5; bases outside the gene matches: 4. Filled out from reference TRBV7-2 and TRBJ2-5, the complete variable domain reads GAGVSQSPSNKVTEKGKDVELRCDPISGHTALYWYRQSLGQGLEFLIYFQGNSAPDKSGLPSDRFSAERTGGSVSTLTIQRTQQEDSAVYLCASSFQGTGETQYFGPGTRLLVL.

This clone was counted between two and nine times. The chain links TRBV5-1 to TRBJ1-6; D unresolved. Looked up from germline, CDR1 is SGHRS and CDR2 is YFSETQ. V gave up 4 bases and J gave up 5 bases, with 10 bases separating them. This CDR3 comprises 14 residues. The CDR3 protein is CASSPRLDNSPLHF. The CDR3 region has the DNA TGCGCCAGCAGCCCTAGGTTGGATAATTCACCCCTCCACTTT.

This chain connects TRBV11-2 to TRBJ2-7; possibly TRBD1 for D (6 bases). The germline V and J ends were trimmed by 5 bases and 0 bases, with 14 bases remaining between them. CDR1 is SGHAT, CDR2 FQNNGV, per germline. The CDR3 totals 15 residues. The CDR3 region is CASSLTWDNSYEQYF. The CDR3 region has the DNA TGTGCCAGCAGCCTAACTTGGGACAACTCCTACGAGCAGTACTTC.

CDR3 in amino acids: CASSLGGTGRRAFF. The CDR3 nucleotides read TGTGCCAGCAGTTTAGGTGGGACAGGGCGGCGAGCTTTCTTT. The rearrangement joins TRBV28 to TRBJ1-1; 9 bases are shared with TRBD1. CDR3 length equals 14 residues. Germline CDR1 reads MDHEN; CDR2 reads SYDVKM. With V trimmed by 2 bases and J by 10 bases, 8 bases remained unmatched. Full variable domain (missing parts from reference TRBV28 and TRBJ1-1): DVKVTQSSRYLVKRTGEKVFLECVQDMDHENMFWYRQDPGLGLRLIYFSYDVKMKEKGDIPEGYSVSREKKERFSLILESASTNQTSMYLCASSLGGTGRRAFFGQGTRLTVV.

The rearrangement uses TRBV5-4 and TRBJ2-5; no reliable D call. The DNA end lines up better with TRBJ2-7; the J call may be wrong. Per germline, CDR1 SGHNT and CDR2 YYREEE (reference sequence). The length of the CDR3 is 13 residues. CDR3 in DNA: TGTGCCAGCTCCCTGAGCGCTTCCTACGAGCAGTACTTC. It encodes CASSLSASYEQYF.

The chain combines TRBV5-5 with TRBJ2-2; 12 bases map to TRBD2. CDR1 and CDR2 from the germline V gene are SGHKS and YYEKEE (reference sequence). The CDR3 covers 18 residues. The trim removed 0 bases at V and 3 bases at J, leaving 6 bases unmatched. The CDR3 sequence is CASSLGLAGVGYTGELFF. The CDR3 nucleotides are TGTGCCAGCAGCTTGGGACTAGCGGGAGTGGGTTACACCGGGGAGCTGTTTTTT.

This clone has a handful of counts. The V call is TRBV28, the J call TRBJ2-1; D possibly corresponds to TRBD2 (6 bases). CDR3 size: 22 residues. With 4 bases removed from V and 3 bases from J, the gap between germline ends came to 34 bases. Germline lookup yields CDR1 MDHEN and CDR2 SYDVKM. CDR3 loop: CASSSNFPSLADPTKLYNEQFF. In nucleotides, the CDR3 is TGTGCCAGCAGTTCCAATTTTCCCTCACTAGCCGACCCCACAAAACTCTACAATGAGCAGTTCTTC. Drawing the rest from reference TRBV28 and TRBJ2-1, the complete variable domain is DVKVTQSSRYLVKRTGEKVFLECVQDMDHENMFWYRQDPGLGLRLIYFSYDVKMKEKGDIPEGYSVSREKKERFSLILESASTNQTSMYLCASSSNFPSLADPTKLYNEQFFGPGTRLTVL.

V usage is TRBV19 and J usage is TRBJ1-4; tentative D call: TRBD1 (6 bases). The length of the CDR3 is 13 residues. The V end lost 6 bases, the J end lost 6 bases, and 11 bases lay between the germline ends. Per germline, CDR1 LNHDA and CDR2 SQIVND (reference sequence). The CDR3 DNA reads TGTGCCAGTAGCAGGGGTAGCGATGAAAAACTGTTTTTT. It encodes CASSRGSDEKLFF.

CDR3 in amino acids: CASSDVRGLSGNTIYF. In nucleotides, the CDR3 is TGTGCCAGCAGTGACGTGAGGGGGCTCTCTGGAAACACCATATATTTT. V gene TRBV28 combines with J gene TRBJ1-3, with 7 positions matching TRBD1. Looked up from germline, CDR1 is MDHEN and CDR2 is SYDVKM. The ends lost 5 bases at V and 0 bases at J; junction bases unmatched: 7. The CDR3 spans 16 residues.

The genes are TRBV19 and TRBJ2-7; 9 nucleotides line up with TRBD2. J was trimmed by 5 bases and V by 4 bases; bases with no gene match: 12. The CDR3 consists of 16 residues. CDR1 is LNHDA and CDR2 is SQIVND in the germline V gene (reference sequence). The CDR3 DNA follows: TGTGCCAGTAGTACCCTAGGTAGCGGGAGCGGCCACGAGCAGTACTTC. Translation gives CASSTLGSGSGHEQYF.